This is a list of T cell receptor beta chains from one sample in a study of blood T cells in healthy people across ages. TCRdb itself ran the 5' RACE reads through MiXCR, one entry per CDR3 protein. The sample includes 1,800,000 or so distinct CDR3 sequences, 35% to 50% of them seen just once. Sequenced input: blood. The receptors come from a human donor in good health. Both conserved end residues are part of each CDR3. The D gene is left open where the match is weak. Not every row has a clone size; where given, it reads once, few, many or a size class.

TRBJ2-7	TRBD2	TRBV7-2	-	TGTGCCAGCAGCTTAGCCGGGACTAGTCTACACGAGCAGTACTTC	CASSLAGTSLHEQYF
TRBJ2-5	-	TRBV5-1	few	TGCGCCAGCAGCAAGGGACCTCTAGAGACCCAGTACTTC	CASSKGPLETQYF
TRBJ2-3	-	TRBV7-8	-	TGTGCCAGCAGCCAGAATGTAAATACGCGGTATTTT	CASSQNVNTRYF
TRBJ2-5	-	TRBV12-3/TRBV12-4	-	TGTGCCAGCAGCCTTACACCGTACCAAGAGACCCAGTACTTC	CASSLTPYQETQYF
TRBJ1-5	-	TRBV20-1	-	TGCAGTGCTAGAGATCCGGGGAGATGGGCCTTTAGCAATCAGCCCCAGCATTTT	CSARDPGRWAFSNQPQHF
TRBJ2-5	TRBD1	TRBV7-9	-	TGTGCCAGCAGCAAGACCGGGACAGGGGAAAAGACCCAGTACTTC	CASSKTGTGEKTQYF
TRBJ2-1	-	TRBV12-5	-	TGTGCTAGTGGTAACGGGGGAAGCTCCTACAATGAGCAGTTCTTC	CASGNGGSSYNEQFF
TRBJ1-1	-	TRBV6-2/TRBV6-3	-	TGTGCCAGCAGTTCGTATCCCCCGGACACTGAAGCTTTCTTT	CASSSYPPDTEAFF
TRBJ2-7	-	TRBV20-1	-	TGCAGTGCTAGAGATAATTGGCGACAGGCCCCCTACGAGCGGTACTTC	CSARDNWRQAPYERYF
TRBJ2-1	-	TRBV10-3	-	TGTGCCACTACGAAAACCAGCTCCTACAATGAGCAGTTCTTC	CATTKTSSYNEQFF
TRBJ2-2	-	TRBV12-3/TRBV12-4	-	TGTGCCAGCAGCACAGGGTCTTGGGAGCTGTTTTTT	CASSTGSWELFF
TRBJ2-5	-	TRBV10-3	few	TGTGCCATCAGTGAGATTATAGAGACCCAGTACTTC	CAISEIIETQYF
TRBJ2-3	TRBD2	TRBV7-2	-	TGTGCCAGCAGCCCGCCAGCGGGGGGGCAAGATACGCAGTATTTT	CASSPPAGGQDTQYF
TRBJ2-3	TRBD2	TRBV3-1	-	TGTGCCAGCAGCCCCACACTGGGAGGGCGGAATACGCAGTATTTT	CASSPTLGGRNTQYF
TRBJ2-1	-	TRBV19	once	TGTGCCAGGAGTACCCAGGGCTACGAGCAGTTCTTC	CARSTQGYEQFF
TRBJ2-3	TRBD1	TRBV12-3/TRBV12-4	few	TGTGCCAGCAGTGGGACAGCCCCCCTTAGGAGCACAGATACGCAGTATTTT	CASSGTAPLRSTDTQYF
TRBJ1-1	-	TRBV10-3	-	TGTGCCATCAATTTTGCAGAGGGCACTGAAGCTTTCTTT	CAINFAEGTEAFF
TRBJ1-2	TRBD1	TRBV13	-	TGTGCCAGCAGCGCAAACAGGGGAACGTGGGGCTACACCTTC	CASSANRGTWGYTF
TRBJ1-1	-	TRBV29-1	-	TGCAGCGTTGCAGGTAGGCAGACAACTGAAGCTTTCTTT	CSVAGRQTTEAFF
TRBJ1-2	-	TRBV6-5	few	TGTGCCAGCAGTTACTCGGGCAGATTTAATGGCTACACCTTC	CASSYSGRFNGYTF
TRBJ2-7	-	TRBV20-1	-	TGCGGTGCTAATCCTCGGGTCGGGCCGGACTACGAGCAGTACTTC	CGANPRVGPDYEQYF
TRBJ2-7	-	TRBV7-2	many	TGTGCCAGCAGCTTAGCCCCAGGGACCTACGAGCAGTACTTC	CASSLAPGTYEQYF
TRBJ2-5	TRBD2	TRBV7-2	many	TGTGCCAGCAGCTCGGGACTAGCGGGGCTAGTAGAGACCCAGTACTTC	CASSSGLAGLVETQYF
TRBJ1-2	-	TRBV12-3/TRBV12-4	-	TGTGCCAGCAGTCTTGACAGCTGGCATGGCTACACCTTC	CASSLDSWHGYTF
TRBJ2-2	TRBD1	TRBV6-5	-	TGTGCCAGCAGTACCCCGACAGGGGGTGTCTATGAGCTGTTTTTT	CASSTPTGGVYELFF
TRBJ2-5	TRBD1	TRBV3-1	-	TGTGCCAGCAGCCAATCCCATACAGGGGGTGAGACCCAGTACTTC	CASSQSHTGGETQYF
TRBJ2-2	TRBD2	TRBV7-3	few	TGTGCCAGCAGCTACTCGGCCCTACCTAGCGGGGGGGCCCACACCGGGGAGCTGTTTTTT	CASSYSALPSGGAHTGELFF
TRBJ1-2	-	TRBV4-3	-	TGCGCCAGCAGCCAAGACGGAGGACACTATGGCTACACCTTC	CASSQDGGHYGYTF
TRBJ1-2	TRBD1	TRBV28	-	TGTGCCAGCAGTGACAACTGGAAGGACAGGACCTATGGCTACACCTTC	CASSDNWKDRTYGYTF
TRBJ2-7	-	TRBV28	-	TGTGCCAGTGCCCTCCCGGGACAAGGTCCTAGCTCCTACGAGCAGTACTTC	CASALPGQGPSSYEQYF